The 12 T cell receptor beta chains presented below share a single source sample, sequenced in a study of lymphopenia after photon versus proton radiotherapy. Produced via immunoSEQ multiplex PCR; TCRdb's table is partial and in-frame only. This sample has about 58,000 clones, with less than 85% found just once. The sequenced sample was peripheral blood, obtained from a patient treated with proton-based radiotherapy. The receptors were sampled from a man in his sixties with pancreatic cancer.

V gene TRBV5-1 combines with J gene TRBJ2-5; 7 nucleotides line up with TRBD1. The germline CDR1 and CDR2 sequences are SGHRS and YFSETQ. Losses at the gene ends were 2 bases for V and 5 bases for J; bases not matched to a gene: 6. This CDR3 is built from 14 residues. The CDR3 reads CASSLGTVSETQYF. The CDR3 region has the DNA TGCGCCAGCAGCTTAGGGACAGTGTCGGAGACCCAGTACTTC.

This chain connects TRBV27 to TRBJ2-3; TRBD2 aligns across 8 bases. The CDR3 is 14 residues long. After removal of 6 bases from V and 6 bases from J, the junction contained 8 bases not matched to a gene. CDR1 and CDR2 from the germline V gene are MNHEY and SMNVEV (reference sequence). CDR3 DNA: TGTGCCAGCAGGCGCAGCGGGAGCGTGGATACGCAGTATTTT. Protein sequence: CASRRSGSVDTQYF.

J is TRBJ1-3 and V is TRBV2; TRBD1 matches 7 bases. This CDR3 is built from 17 residues. Germline trimming cut 6 bases from V and 0 bases from J; bases unmatched to any gene: 11. Germline values: CDR1 SNHLY, CDR2 FYNNEI. CDR3 protein: CASSPRDSAFSGNTIYF. In nucleotides, the CDR3 is TGTGCCAGCAGCCCAAGGGACAGCGCTTTCTCTGGAAACACCATATATTTT.

This clone appeared once. This chain links TRBV6-5 with TRBJ2-7; TRBD2 is a possible D gene (6 bases). The CDR3 has 14 amino acids. The V end was cut by 4 bases, the J end by 4 bases, with 14 bases between. Germline CDR1 and CDR2: MNHEY and SVGAGI. CDR3 loop: CASSLGGEGYEQYF. CDR3 DNA sequence: TGTGCCAGCAGTTTGGGGGGAGAGGGGTACGAGCAGTACTTC.

The rearrangement uses TRBV6-6 and TRBJ1-4; possible D gene TRBD1, 6 bases. The CDR3 is 14 amino acids. Trimming stripped 1 base from V and 7 bases from J, with 10 bases between. Germline V gene lookup returns CDR1 MNHNY and CDR2 SVGAGI (reference sequence). CDR3 nucleotide sequence: TGTGCCAGCAGTTACTTCGACAGGAGTGAAAAACTGTTTTTT. Translating gives CASSYFDRSEKLFF.

In DNA form, the CDR3 reads TGTGCCAGCAGCTTGGGGGACAGGGGGATAAATACGCAGTATTTT. Translated, it gives CASSLGDRGINTQYF. This sequence joins TRBV5-4 and TRBJ2-3; 11 bases align to TRBD1. This CDR3 spans 15 amino acids. Per germline, CDR1 SGHNT and CDR2 YYREEE (reference sequence). With V trimmed by 0 bases and J by 7 bases, 4 bases remained unmatched.

The rearrangement joins TRBV6-1 to TRBJ2-1, with D perhaps matching TRBD1 (6 bases). CDR1 is MNHNS, CDR2 SASEGT, per germline. This CDR3 is built from 16 residues. Trimming stripped 2 bases from V and 4 bases from J, with 15 bases between. The CDR3 region is CASSESPTRGYNEQFF. In DNA form, the CDR3 reads TGTGCCAGCAGTGAATCGCCTACCAGGGGTTACAATGAGCAGTTCTTC.

The V call is TRBV2, the J call TRBJ1-5; D gene unclear. The CDR3 length is 16 residues. Between the trimmed V and J ends, which lost 5 bases and 2 bases, there was a span of 16 bases. From germline, CDR1 is SNHLY and CDR2 FYNNEI. CDR3 sequence: CASSPLTRIGNQPQHF. The CDR3 DNA reads TGTGCCAGCAGTCCATTGACGAGGATAGGCAATCAGCCCCAGCATTTT. Full variable domain (outside the CDR3, taken from reference TRBV2 and TRBJ1-5): EPEVTQTPSHQVTQMGQEVILRCVPISNHLYFYWYRQILGQKVEFLVSFYNNEISEKSEIFDDQFSVERPDGSNFTLKIRSTKLEDSAMYFCASSPLTRIGNQPQHFGDGTRLSIL.

The chain has TRBV7-6 and TRBJ2-3; D perhaps matches TRBD2 (6 bases). This CDR3 spans 15 amino acids. V lost 6 bases, J lost 0 bases, and 13 bases lay in between. Germline CDR1 SGHVS, CDR2 FNYEAQ. For the CDR3, the DNA is TGTGCCAGCAGGGGGGGAGTGTTTAGCACAGATACGCAGTATTTT. It specifies CASRGGVFSTDTQYF.

The genes are TRBV7-9 and TRBJ1-2, with a possible D match to TRBD1 (6 bases). The V gene's germline CDR1 is SEHNR and CDR2 FQNEAQ (reference sequence). Deletions cut 7 bases from V and 8 bases from J, with 14 bases between. This CDR3 contains 12 residues. DNA of the CDR3: TGTGCCAGCACCCCCTCGGGGGGCGGCTACACCTTC. This gives the protein CASTPSGGGYTF. The full variable domain, completed using reference TRBV7-9 and TRBJ1-2, is DTGVSQNPRHKITKRGQNVTFRCDPISEHNRLYWYRQTLGQGPEFLTYFQNEAQLEKSRLLSDRFSAERPKGSFSTLEIQRTEQGDSAMYLCASTPSGGGYTFGSGTRLTVV.

The J gene is TRBJ2-5, the V gene TRBV14, with D unclear. This CDR3 spans 15 amino acids. V was clipped by 1 base and J by 4 bases, with 13 bases between them. The V gene's germline CDR1 is SGHDN and CDR2 FVKESK. The CDR3 DNA follows: TGTGCCAGCAGCCAAGGTTCTGGCGGTACAGAGACCCAGTACTTC. This translates into CASSQGSGGTETQYF.

The rearrangement joins TRBV11-3 to TRBJ2-3; tentative D call: TRBD1 (7 bases). CDR1 and CDR2 (germline): SGHNT, YENEEA. This CDR3 region has 16 residues. V was cut by 0 bases and J by 4 bases, with 14 bases left in between. This CDR3 reads CASSLDRQGGADTQYF. In nucleotides, the CDR3 is TGTGCCAGCAGCTTAGATCGACAGGGAGGCGCAGATACGCAGTATTTT. Full variable domain (outside the CDR3, taken from reference TRBV11-3 and TRBJ2-3): EAGVVQSPRYKIIEKKQPVAFWCNPISGHNTLYWYLQNLGQGPELLIRYENEEAVDDSQLPKDRFSAERLKGVDSTLKIQPAELGDSAVYLCASSLDRQGGADTQYFGPGTRLTVL.